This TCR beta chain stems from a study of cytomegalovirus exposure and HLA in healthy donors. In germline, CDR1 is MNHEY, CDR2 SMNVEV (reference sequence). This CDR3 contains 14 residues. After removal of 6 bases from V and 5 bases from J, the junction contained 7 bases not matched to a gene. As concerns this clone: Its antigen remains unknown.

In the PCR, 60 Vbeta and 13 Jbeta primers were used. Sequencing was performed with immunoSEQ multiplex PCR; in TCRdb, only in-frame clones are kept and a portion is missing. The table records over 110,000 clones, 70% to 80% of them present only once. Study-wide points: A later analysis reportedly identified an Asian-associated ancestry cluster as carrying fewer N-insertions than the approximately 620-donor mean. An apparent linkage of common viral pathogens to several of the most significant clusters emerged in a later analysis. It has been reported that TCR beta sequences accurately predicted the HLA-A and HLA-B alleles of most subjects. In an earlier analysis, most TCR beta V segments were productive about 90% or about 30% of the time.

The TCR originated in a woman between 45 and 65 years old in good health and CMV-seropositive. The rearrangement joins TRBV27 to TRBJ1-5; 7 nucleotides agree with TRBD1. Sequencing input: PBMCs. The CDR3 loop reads CASSRDSYYQPQHF. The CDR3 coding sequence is TGTGCCAGCAGCCGGGACAGCTATTATCAGCCCCAGCATTTT.